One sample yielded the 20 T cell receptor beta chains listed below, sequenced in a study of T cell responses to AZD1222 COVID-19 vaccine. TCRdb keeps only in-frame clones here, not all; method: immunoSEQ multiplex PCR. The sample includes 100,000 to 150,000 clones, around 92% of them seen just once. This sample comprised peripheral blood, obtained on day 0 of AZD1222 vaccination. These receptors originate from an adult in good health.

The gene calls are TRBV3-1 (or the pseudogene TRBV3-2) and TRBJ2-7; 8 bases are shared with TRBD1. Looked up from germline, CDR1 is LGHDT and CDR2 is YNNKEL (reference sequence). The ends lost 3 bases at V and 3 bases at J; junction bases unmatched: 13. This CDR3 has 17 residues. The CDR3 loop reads CASSHPDRQGSYYEQYF. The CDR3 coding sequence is TGTGCCAGCAGCCATCCCGATAGACAGGGGTCCTACTACGAGCAGTACTTC.

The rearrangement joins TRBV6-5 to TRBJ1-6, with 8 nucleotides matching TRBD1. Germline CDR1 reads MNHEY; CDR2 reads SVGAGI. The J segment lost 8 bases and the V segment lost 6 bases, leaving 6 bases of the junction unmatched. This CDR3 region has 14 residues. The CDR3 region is CASSADRVDSPLHF. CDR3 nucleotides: TGTGCCAGCAGCGCGGACAGGGTAGATTCACCCCTCCACTTT.

Written as DNA, the CDR3 is TGTGCCGAAGGACAGGGCCGCAATCAGCCCCAGCATTTT. This translates into CAEGQGRNQPQHF. V usage is TRBV6-5 and J usage is TRBJ1-5; 8 nucleotides align to TRBD1. V lost 11 bases, J lost 2 bases, and 5 bases stayed unmatched. This CDR3 is built from 13 residues. The germline CDR1 and CDR2 sequences are MNHEY and SVGAGI.

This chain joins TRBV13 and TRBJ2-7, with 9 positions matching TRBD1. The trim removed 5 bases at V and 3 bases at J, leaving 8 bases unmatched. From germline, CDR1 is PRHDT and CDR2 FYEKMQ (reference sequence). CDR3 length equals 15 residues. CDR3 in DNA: TGTGCCAGCAGCCGACGGGACAGGGCCATCTACGAGCAGTACTTC. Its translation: CASSRRDRAIYEQYF.

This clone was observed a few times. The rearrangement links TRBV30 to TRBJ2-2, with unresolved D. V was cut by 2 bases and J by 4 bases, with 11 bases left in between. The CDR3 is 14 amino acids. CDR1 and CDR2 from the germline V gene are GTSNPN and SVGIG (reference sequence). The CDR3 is CAWSRPGSTGELFF. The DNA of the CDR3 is TGTGCCTGGAGTCGGCCCGGCAGCACCGGGGAGCTGTTTTTT.

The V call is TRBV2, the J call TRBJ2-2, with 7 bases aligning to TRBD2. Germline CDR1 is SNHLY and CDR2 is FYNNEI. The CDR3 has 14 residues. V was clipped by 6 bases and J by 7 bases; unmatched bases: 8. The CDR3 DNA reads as TGTGCCAGCAGCGTAGGACGGGGGGACGGGGAGCTGTTTTTT. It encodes CASSVGRGDGELFF. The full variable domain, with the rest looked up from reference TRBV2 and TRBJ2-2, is EPEVTQTPSHQVTQMGQEVILRCVPISNHLYFYWYRQILGQKVEFLVSFYNNEISEKSEIFDDQFSVERPDGSNFTLKIRSTKLEDSAMYFCASSVGRGDGELFFGEGSRLTVL.

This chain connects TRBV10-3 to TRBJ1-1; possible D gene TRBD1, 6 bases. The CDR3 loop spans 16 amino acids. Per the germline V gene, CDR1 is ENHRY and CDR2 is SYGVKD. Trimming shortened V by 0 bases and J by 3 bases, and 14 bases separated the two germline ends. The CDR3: CAISESTWTEDTEAFF. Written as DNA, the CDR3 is TGTGCCATCAGTGAGTCGACTTGGACAGAGGACACTGAAGCTTTCTTT.

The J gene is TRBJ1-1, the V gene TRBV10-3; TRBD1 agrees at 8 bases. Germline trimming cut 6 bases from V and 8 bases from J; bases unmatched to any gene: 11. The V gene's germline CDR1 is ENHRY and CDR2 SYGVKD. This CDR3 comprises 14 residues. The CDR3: CAIRIGQGISEAFF. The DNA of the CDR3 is TGTGCCATCAGGATAGGACAGGGTATTTCCGAAGCTTTCTTT.

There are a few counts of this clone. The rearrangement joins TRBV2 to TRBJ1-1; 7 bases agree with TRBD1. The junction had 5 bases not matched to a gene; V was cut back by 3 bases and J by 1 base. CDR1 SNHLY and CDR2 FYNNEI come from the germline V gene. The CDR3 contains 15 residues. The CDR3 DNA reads TGTGCCAGCAGTGAGCGACAGGGTCGGAACACTGAAGCTTTCTTT. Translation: CASSERQGRNTEAFF.

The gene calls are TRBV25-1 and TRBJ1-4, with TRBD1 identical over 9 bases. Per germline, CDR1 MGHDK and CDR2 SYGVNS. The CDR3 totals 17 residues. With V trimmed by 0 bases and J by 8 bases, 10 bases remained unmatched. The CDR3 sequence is CASSEYGTGSPGEKLFF. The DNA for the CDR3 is TGTGCCAGCAGTGAATATGGGACAGGGAGTCCCGGGGAAAAACTGTTTTTT.

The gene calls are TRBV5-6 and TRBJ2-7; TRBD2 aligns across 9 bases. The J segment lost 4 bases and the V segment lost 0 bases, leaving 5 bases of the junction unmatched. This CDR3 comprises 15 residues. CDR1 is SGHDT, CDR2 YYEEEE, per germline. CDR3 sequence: CASSLGAGGPYEQYF. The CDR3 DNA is TGTGCCAGCAGCTTGGGGGCGGGAGGGCCTTACGAGCAGTACTTC.

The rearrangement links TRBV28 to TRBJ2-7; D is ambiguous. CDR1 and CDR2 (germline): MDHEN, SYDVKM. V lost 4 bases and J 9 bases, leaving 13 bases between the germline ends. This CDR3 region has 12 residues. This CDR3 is CASSSVQSGQYF. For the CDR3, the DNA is TGTGCCAGCAGTTCGGTTCAGTCTGGGCAGTACTTC.

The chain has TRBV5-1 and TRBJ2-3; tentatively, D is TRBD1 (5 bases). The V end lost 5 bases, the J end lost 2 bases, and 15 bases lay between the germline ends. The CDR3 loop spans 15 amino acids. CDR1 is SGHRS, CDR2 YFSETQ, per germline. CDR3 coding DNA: TGCGCCAGCAGGCAATTCGACAGTTCCACAGATACGCAGTATTTT. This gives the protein CASRQFDSSTDTQYF.

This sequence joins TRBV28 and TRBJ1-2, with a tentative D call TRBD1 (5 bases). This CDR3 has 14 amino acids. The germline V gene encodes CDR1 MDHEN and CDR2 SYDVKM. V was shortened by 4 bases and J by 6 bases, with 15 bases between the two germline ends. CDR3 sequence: CASSWGSGANGYTF. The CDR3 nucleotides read TGTGCCAGCAGTTGGGGCTCCGGGGCGAATGGCTACACCTTC.

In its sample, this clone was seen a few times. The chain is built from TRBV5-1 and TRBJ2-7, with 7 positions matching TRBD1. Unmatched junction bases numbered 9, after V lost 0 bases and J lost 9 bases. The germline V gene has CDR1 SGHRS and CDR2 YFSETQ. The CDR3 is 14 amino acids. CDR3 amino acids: CASSLGQGEGGQYF. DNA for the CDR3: TGCGCCAGCAGCTTGGGACAGGGAGAGGGTGGGCAGTACTTC.

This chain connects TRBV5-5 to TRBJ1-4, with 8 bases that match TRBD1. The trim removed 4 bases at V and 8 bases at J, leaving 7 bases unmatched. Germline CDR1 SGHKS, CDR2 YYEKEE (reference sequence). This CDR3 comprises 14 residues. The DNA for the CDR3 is TGTGCCAGCAGCCCCAGGGGGCGGGAGGAAAAACTGTTTTTT. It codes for CASSPRGREEKLFF.

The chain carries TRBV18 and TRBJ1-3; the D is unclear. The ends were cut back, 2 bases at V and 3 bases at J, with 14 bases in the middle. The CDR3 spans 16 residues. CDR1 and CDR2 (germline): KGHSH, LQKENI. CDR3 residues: CASSPTPPVFGNTIYF. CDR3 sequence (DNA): TGTGCCAGCTCACCAACCCCTCCGGTCTTTGGAAACACCATATATTTT.

This CDR3 is CASSPLLDSYEQYF. The CDR3, as DNA: TGTGCCAGCAGCCCTCTCCTGGACAGCTACGAGCAGTACTTC. The J gene is TRBJ2-7, the V gene TRBV27; D may be TRBD1 (6 bases). This CDR3 has 14 amino acids. V was clipped by 6 bases and J by 3 bases, with 15 bases between them. Germline V gene data show CDR1 as MNHEY and CDR2 as SMNVEV (reference sequence).

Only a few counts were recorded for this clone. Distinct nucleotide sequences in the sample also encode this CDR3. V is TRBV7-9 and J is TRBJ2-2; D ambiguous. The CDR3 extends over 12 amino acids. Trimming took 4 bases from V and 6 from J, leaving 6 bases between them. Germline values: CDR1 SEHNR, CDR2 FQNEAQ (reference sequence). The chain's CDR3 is CASSSLSGELFF. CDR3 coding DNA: TGTGCCAGCAGCTCGCTCTCCGGGGAGCTGTTTTTT.

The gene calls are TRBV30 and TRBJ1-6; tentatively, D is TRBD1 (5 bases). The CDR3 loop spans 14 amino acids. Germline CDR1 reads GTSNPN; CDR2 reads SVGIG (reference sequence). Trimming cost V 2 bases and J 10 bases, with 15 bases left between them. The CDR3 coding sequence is TGTGCCTGGAGTTATTGGGGGTATGGGTCACCCCTCCACTTT. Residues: CAWSYWGYGSPLHF.